The rows below give T cell receptor beta chains drawn from one sample of a study of blood T cell repertoires in COVID-19. This table comes from immunoSEQ multiplex PCR, and its TCRdb copy is limited to in-frame clones, with some not included. The table has fewer than 250,000 clones, less than 90% seen once. Sequencing input: peripheral blood. These TCRs come from a man under 40 with active or convalescent COVID-19. CDR3s include the opening cysteine and the closing phenylalanine or tryptophan. A D gene is named only where the DNA matches it firmly. Expanded clones get a size class; other rows say once, few or many, or leave the size out.

D	size	length	V	J	DNA	CDR3
TRBD2	few	14	TRBV7-6	TRBJ2-5	TGTGCCGTGGGACTAGCGGGGGGCCAAGAGACCCAGTACTTC	CAVGLAGGQETQYF
TRBD1	-	13	TRBV7-9	TRBJ2-7	TGTGCCAGCAGCCCCGGGACAGACTACGAGCAGTACTTC	CASSPGTDYEQYF
-	-	10	TRBV20-1	TRBJ2-1	TGCAGTGCTATATACAATGAGCAGTTCTTC	CSAIYNEQFF
TRBD1	-	15	TRBV6-6	TRBJ1-3	TGTGCCAGCAGCGGCCAGGGGGTTTCTGGAAACACCATATATTTT	CASSGQGVSGNTIYF
TRBD2	-	15	TRBV6-4	TRBJ2-3	TGTGCCAGCAGTGACGGAGCGGGGGGGAGAGATACGCAGTATTTT	CASSDGAGGRDTQYF
TRBD1	-	15	TRBV5-4	TRBJ1-1	TGTGCCAGCAGCGTAAAGCAGGGGGCAGGGACTGAAGCTTTCTTT	CASSVKQGAGTEAFF
-	-	13	TRBV18	TRBJ2-7	TGTGCCAGCTCCCCCCAGGGTTCCTACGAGCAGTACTTC	CASSPQGSYEQYF
-	-	13	TRBV5-1	TRBJ2-2	TGCGCCAGCAGCCTCCCCTACACCGGGGAGCTGTTTTTT	CASSLPYTGELFF
TRBD1	-	15	TRBV4-1	TRBJ2-1	TGCGCCAGCAGCCACCCGGGACAGGGGAATAATGAGCAGTTCTTC	CASSHPGQGNNEQFF
-	once	14	TRBV30	TRBJ2-3	TGTGCCTGGAGCAAAGGAGACAGCACAGATACGCAGTATTTT	CAWSKGDSTDTQYF
-	-	12	TRBV6-1	TRBJ1-1	TGTGCCAGCAGTGAGAGGTTGCCTGAAGCTTTCTTT	CASSERLPEAFF
-	-	14	TRBV7-9	TRBJ1-2	TGTGCCAGCAGCTTGGGTGGGGCCAACTATGGCTACACCTTC	CASSLGGANYGYTF